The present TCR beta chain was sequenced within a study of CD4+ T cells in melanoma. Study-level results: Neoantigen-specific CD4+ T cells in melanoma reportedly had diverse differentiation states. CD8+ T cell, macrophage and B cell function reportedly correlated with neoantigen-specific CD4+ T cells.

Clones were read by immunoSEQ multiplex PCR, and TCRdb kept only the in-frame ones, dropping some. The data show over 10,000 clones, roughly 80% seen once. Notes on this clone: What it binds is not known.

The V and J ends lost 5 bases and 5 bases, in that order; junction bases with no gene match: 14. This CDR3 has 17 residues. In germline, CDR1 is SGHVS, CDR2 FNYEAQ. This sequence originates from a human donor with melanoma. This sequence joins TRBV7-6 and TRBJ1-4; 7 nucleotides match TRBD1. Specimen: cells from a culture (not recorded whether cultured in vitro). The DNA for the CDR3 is TGTGCCAGCAGCACGGGACAGATTCGCGGGAGAAATGAAAAACTGTTTTTT. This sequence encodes CASSTGQIRGRNEKLFF.